Each of the 7 T cell receptor beta chains below was sequenced from the same sample in a study of CD8 T cells in ankylosing spondylitis. One entry per CDR3 protein results from TCRdb running MiXCR on the 5' RACE reads. In the table there are some 250,000 distinct CDR3 sequences, over 8.5% of which are singletons. The sample comprised blood, either unsorted or a sorted T cell fraction (not recorded which). The receptors here all came from a male donor with ankylosing spondylitis or in good health (not recorded which).

This clonotype occurred many times. The chain carries TRBV5-1 and TRBJ2-7, with D perhaps being TRBD1 or TRBD2 (5 bases each). Germline V gene lookup returns CDR1 SGHRS and CDR2 YFSETQ. There are 13 residues in the CDR3. The V end was cut by 4 bases, the J end by 2 bases, with 10 bases between. The CDR3 DNA sequence: TGCGCCAGCAGCCGGGACGGAACCTACGAGCAGTACTTC. This sequence encodes CASSRDGTYEQYF.

There are many counts of this clonotype. This sequence joins TRBV12-3 or TRBV12-4 and TRBJ2-1; 11 positions agree with TRBD1. The CDR3 covers 15 residues. V lost 7 bases to trimming and J lost 6 bases; unmatched junction nucleotides: 8. CDR3 sequence: CASTWQGTGGNEQFF. CDR3 coding DNA: TGTGCCAGCACCTGGCAGGGGACAGGGGGCAATGAGCAGTTCTTC.

The chain's CDR3 is CASSESAGTGVAFF. CDR3 bases: TGTGCCAGCAGTGAGTCCGCCGGGACAGGGGTAGCTTTCTTT. The chain has TRBV2 and TRBJ1-1; 10 bases agree with TRBD1. Germline V gives CDR1 SNHLY, CDR2 FYNNEI. The junction had 8 bases not matched to a gene; V was cut back by 3 bases and J by 10 bases. The CDR3 totals 14 residues.

The table lists this clonotype with many counts. The chain employs TRBV9 and TRBJ2-5, with TRBD2 identical over 13 bases. The CDR3 runs to 17 residues. Looked up from germline, CDR1 is SGDLS and CDR2 is YYNGEE. The V and J ends lost 3 bases and 1 base, in that order; junction bases with no gene match: 6. The CDR3 protein is CASSARTSGRPQETQYF. The CDR3 region has the DNA TGTGCCAGCAGCGCCCGGACTAGCGGGAGACCCCAAGAGACCCAGTACTTC.

Many counts were recorded for this clonotype. V and J are TRBV10-1 and TRBJ1-1; TRBD1 is a possible D gene (6 bases). V lost 6 bases, J lost 2 bases, and 10 bases lay in between. Germline V gene sequence: CDR1 WNHNN, CDR2 SYGVQD (reference sequence). The CDR3 covers 13 residues. CDR3: CASRVDSNTEAFF. CDR3 DNA: TGCGCCAGCAGGGTGGACAGTAACACTGAAGCTTTCTTT.

V gene TRBV12-3 or TRBV12-4 combines with J gene TRBJ2-3; D possibly corresponds to TRBD2 (5 bases). CDR3 length equals 14 residues. V shed 10 bases and J shed 2 bases, with 16 bases lying between them. CDR3 in amino acids: CAILPRANTDTQYF. Here the CDR3 DNA reads TGTGCCATCTTGCCGAGGGCCAACACAGATACGCAGTATTTT.

Comment on this clonotype: Being one base from a much bigger clone, this may be a read error. The chain carries TRBV10-3 and TRBJ1-1, with a tentative D call TRBD1 (6 bases). CDR1 and CDR2 from the germline V gene are ENHRY and SYGVKD. CDR3 size: 13 residues. The CDR3: CAISPRGRTAAFF. For the CDR3, the DNA is TGTGCCATCAGTCCCCGGGGGCGGACTGCAGCTTTCTTT.